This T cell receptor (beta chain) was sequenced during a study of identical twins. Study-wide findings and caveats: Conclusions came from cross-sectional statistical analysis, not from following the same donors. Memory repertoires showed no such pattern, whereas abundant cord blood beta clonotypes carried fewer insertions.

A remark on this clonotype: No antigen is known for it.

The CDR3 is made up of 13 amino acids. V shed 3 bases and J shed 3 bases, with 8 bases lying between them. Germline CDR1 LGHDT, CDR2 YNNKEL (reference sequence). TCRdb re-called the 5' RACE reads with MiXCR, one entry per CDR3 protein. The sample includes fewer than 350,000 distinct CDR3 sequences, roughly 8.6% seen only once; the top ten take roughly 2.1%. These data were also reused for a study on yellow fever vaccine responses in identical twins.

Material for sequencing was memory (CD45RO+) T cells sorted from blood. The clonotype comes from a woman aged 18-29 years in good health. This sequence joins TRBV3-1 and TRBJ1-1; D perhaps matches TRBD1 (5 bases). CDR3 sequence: CASSHGGDTEAFF. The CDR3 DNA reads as TGTGCCAGCAGCCATGGGGGGGACACTGAAGCTTTCTTT.